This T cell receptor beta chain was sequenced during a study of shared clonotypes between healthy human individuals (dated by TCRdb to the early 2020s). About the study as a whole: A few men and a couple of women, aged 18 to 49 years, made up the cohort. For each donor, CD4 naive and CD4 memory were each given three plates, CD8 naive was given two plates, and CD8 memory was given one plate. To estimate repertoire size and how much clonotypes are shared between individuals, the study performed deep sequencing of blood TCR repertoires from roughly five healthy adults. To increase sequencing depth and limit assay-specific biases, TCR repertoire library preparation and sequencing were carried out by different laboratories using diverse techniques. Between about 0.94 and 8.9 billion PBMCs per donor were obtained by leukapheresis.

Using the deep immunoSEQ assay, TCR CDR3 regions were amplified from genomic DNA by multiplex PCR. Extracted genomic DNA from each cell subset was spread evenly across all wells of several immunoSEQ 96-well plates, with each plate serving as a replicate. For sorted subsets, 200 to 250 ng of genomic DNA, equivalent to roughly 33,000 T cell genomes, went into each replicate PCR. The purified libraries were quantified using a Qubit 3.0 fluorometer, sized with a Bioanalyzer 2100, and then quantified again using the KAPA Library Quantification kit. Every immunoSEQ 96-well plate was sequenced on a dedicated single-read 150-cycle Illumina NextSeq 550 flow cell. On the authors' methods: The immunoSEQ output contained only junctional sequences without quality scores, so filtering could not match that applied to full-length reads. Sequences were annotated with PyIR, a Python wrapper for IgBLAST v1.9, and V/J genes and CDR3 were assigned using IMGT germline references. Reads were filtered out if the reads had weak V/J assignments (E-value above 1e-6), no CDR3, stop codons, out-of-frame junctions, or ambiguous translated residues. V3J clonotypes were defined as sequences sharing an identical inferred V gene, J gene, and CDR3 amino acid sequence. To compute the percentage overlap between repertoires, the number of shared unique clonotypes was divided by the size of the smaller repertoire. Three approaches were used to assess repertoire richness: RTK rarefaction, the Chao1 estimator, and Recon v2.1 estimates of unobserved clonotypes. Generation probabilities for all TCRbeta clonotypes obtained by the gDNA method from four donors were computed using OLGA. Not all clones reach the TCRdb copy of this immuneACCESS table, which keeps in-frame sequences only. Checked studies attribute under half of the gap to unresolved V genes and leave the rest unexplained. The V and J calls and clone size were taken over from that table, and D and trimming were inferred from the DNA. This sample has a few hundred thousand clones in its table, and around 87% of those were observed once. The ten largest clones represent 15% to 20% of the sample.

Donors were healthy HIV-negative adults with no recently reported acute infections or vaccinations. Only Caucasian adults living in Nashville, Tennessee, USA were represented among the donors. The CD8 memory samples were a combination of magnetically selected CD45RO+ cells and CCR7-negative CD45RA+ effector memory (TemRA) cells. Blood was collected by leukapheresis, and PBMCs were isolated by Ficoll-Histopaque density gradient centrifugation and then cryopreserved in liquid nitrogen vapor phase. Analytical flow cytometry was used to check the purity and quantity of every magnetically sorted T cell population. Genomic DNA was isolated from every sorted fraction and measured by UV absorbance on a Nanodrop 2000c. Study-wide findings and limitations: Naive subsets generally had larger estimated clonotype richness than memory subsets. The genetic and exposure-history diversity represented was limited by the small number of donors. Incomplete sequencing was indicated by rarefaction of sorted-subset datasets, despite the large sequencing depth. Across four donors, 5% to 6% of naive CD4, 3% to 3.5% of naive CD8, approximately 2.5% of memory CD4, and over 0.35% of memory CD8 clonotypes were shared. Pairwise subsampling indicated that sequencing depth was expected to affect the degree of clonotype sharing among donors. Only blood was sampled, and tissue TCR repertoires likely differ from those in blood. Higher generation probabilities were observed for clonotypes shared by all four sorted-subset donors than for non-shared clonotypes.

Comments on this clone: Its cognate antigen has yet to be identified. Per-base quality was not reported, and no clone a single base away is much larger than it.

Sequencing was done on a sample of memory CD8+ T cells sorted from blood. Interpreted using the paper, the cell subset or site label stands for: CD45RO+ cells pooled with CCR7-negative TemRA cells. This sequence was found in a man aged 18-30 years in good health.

The sequence in DNA is TGTGCCAGCAGAGACCTGACAGGGGGCAATTCACCCCTCCACTTT. This encodes CASRDLTGGNSPLHF. The chain employs TRBV6-1 and TRBJ1-6, with 10 bases matching TRBD1. Germline trimming: 6 bases from V, 7 bases from J; junction bases outside gene matches: 6. The CDR3 numbers 15 residues from cysteine through phenylalanine. The kept DNA is CDR3 alone, 45 bases in frame from the first base. The germline V gene supplies CDR1 MNHNS and CDR2 SASEGT.